A single sample is the source of the 23 T cell receptor beta chains below, sequenced in a study of OX40 agonist ivuxolimab in advanced cancers. Assay: immunoSEQ multiplex PCR; the TCRdb copy retains only in-frame clones and omits some. The data hold some 59,000 clones, with more than 85% observed a single time. This sample comprised CD4+ or CD8+ T cells sorted from blood, obtained in a trial of the OX40 agonist ivuxolimab. Source of these receptors: an adult with an advanced solid tumor such as melanoma, head and neck, liver or kidney cancer.

The chain has TRBV27 and TRBJ2-2, with a weak D call TRBD1 (5 bases). The germline V and J ends were trimmed by 5 bases and 4 bases, with 11 bases remaining between them. This CDR3 is 14 amino acids long. The germline CDR1 and CDR2 sequences are MNHEY and SMNVEV (reference sequence). The CDR3 loop is CASSPTRGTGELFF. CDR3 sequence (DNA): TGTGCCAGCAGTCCAACAAGGGGCACCGGGGAGCTGTTTTTT.

The V and J genes are TRBV27 and TRBJ1-5; unclear D gene. The germline gives CDR1 MNHEY, CDR2 SMNVEV (reference sequence). The CDR3 runs to 14 residues. V was cut by 6 bases and J by 3 bases, with 12 bases left in between. The CDR3 region has the DNA TGTGCCAGCAGGATGGGCGTAGACAATCAGCCCCAGCATTTT. As protein: CASRMGVDNQPQHF.

The chain has TRBV19 and TRBJ1-1, with D hard to call. Trimming left V 2 bases short and J 1 base short, with 5 bases between. Germline V gene sequence: CDR1 LNHDA, CDR2 SQIVND (reference sequence). CDR3 length equals 13 residues. CDR3 residues: CASSIFGNTEAFF. CDR3 sequence (DNA): TGTGCCAGTAGTATATTTGGGAACACTGAAGCTTTCTTT.

This clone occurred once. The J gene is TRBJ2-3, the V gene TRBV7-2, with 7 bases matching TRBD1. The trim removed 4 bases at V and 1 base at J, leaving 5 bases unmatched. This CDR3 contains 15 residues. Germline loops: CDR1 SGHTA, CDR2 FQGNSA. CDR3 sequence reads: CASSSGTGGTDTQYF. In DNA, the CDR3 is TGTGCCAGCAGCTCAGGAACAGGGGGCACAGATACGCAGTATTTT. Full variable domain (missing parts from reference TRBV7-2 and TRBJ2-3): GAGVSQSPSNKVTEKGKDVELRCDPISGHTALYWYRQSLGQGLEFLIYFQGNSAPDKSGLPSDRFSAERTGGSVSTLTIQRTQQEDSAVYLCASSSGTGGTDTQYFGPGTRLTVL.

The genes are TRBV5-6 and TRBJ2-3; D ambiguous. The CDR3 runs 16 residues. CDR1 and CDR2 (germline): SGHDT, YYEEEE. Trimming stripped 2 bases from V and 0 bases from J, with 13 bases between. CDR3 protein: CASSLVLPGSTDTQYF. In DNA form, the CDR3 reads TGTGCCAGCAGCTTAGTCCTTCCTGGGAGCACAGATACGCAGTATTTT. Filled out from reference TRBV5-6 and TRBJ2-3, the complete variable domain reads DAGVTQSPTHLIKTRGQQVTLRCSPKSGHDTVSWYQQALGQGPQFIFQYYEEEERQRGNFPDRFSGHQFPNYSSELNVNALLLGDSALYLCASSLVLPGSTDTQYFGPGTRLTVL.

The rearrangement joins TRBV10-3 to TRBJ2-2, with D unresolved. Germline CDR1 ENHRY, CDR2 SYGVKD. V lost 2 bases and J 3 bases, leaving 10 bases between the germline ends. The CDR3 contains 15 residues. The CDR3 bases are TGTGCCATCAGTGAGGAGAGGCTGGACACCGGGGAGCTGTTTTTT. It specifies CAISEERLDTGELFF.

The chain employs TRBV5-6 and TRBJ2-7; 7 bases are shared with TRBD2. This CDR3 is 15 amino acids long. CDR1 and CDR2 (germline): SGHDT, YYEEEE. J gave up 3 bases and V 0 bases, and 6 bases lay outside the gene matches. The CDR3 DNA reads as TGTGCCAGCAGCTTGGGCGGGGGTTTGGGCTACGAGCAGTACTTC. Its translation: CASSLGGGLGYEQYF.

The chain combines TRBV7-8 with TRBJ2-1; 7 bases match TRBD1. The germline gives CDR1 SGHVS, CDR2 FQNEAQ. With 5 bases clipped from V and 6 bases from J, the junction kept 4 bases outside the gene matches. The length of the CDR3 is 13 residues. CDR3 nucleotide sequence: TGTGCCAGCAGCCCTGGGACAGTCAATGAGCAGTTCTTC. Translated: CASSPGTVNEQFF.

J is TRBJ1-2 and V is TRBV7-2; D may be TRBD1 (6 bases). V gave up 1 base and J gave up 4 bases, with 13 bases separating them. Germline V gene sequence: CDR1 SGHTA, CDR2 FQGNSA. The CDR3 consists of 15 residues. CDR3 bases: TGTGCCAGCAGCTTAGAGATAGGGGGGGGCTATGGCTACACCTTC. Its protein is CASSLEIGGGYGYTF.

This clone has a single count. CDR3 protein: CASSYDRNYGYTF. DNA of the CDR3: TGTGCCAGCAGTTACGACAGAAACTATGGCTACACCTTC. The gene calls are TRBV6-5 and TRBJ1-2; weak D call: TRBD1 (5 bases). Trimming left V 2 bases short and J 2 bases short, with 6 bases between. Germline V lookup: CDR1 MNHEY, CDR2 SVGAGI. The CDR3 totals 13 residues.

The chain joins TRBV5-4 to TRBJ1-1, with D maybe TRBD1 (5 bases). This CDR3 region has 13 residues. The V and J ends lost 4 bases and 5 bases respectively, with 12 bases between them. Germline V CDR1 and CDR2: SGHNT, YYREEE (reference sequence). The chain's CDR3 is CASSQFGGTEAFF. The CDR3 nucleotides are TGTGCCAGCAGCCAATTTGGGGGTACTGAAGCTTTCTTT. The complete variable domain, with remaining parts taken from reference TRBV5-4 and TRBJ1-1, reads ETGVTQSPTHLIKTRGQQVTLRCSSQSGHNTVSWYQQALGQGPQFIFQYYREEENGRGNFPPRFSGLQFPNYSSELNVNALELDDSALYLCASSQFGGTEAFFGQGTRLTVV.

This clone was observed a handful of times. The J gene is TRBJ2-5, the V gene TRBV6-5; 10 nucleotides match TRBD1. The V segment lost 0 bases and the J segment 4 bases; nucleotides outside the gene matches: 5. The CDR3 extends over 16 amino acids. Per germline, CDR1 MNHEY and CDR2 SVGAGI. In DNA, the CDR3 is TGTGCCAGCAGTTACTCGATAGGGACAGGGGCAGAGACCCAGTACTTC. Its protein product is CASSYSIGTGAETQYF.

The V call is TRBV10-3, the J call TRBJ1-2, with TRBD1 matching 9 bases. Germline V gives CDR1 ENHRY, CDR2 SYGVKD. CDR3 length: 15 amino acids. V shed 3 bases and J 8 bases; nucleotides not matched to a gene: 10. CDR3 coding DNA: TGTGCCATCAGTGATGTCGACAGGGGGTTGGGAGGCTACACCTTC. Its protein is CAISDVDRGLGGYTF.

The DNA for the CDR3 is TGTGCCAGCAGCTCCAAGGAAGATTACGAGCAGTACTTC. Residues: CASSSKEDYEQYF. J is TRBJ2-7 and V is TRBV7-9; D not resolved. Deletions cut 4 bases from V and 4 bases from J, with 11 bases between. Germline loops: CDR1 SEHNR, CDR2 FQNEAQ (reference sequence). CDR3 length equals 13 residues.

This chain links TRBV4-1 with TRBJ1-1; D gene uncertain. The CDR3 has 14 residues. Trimming pared 1 base from V and 3 bases from J, leaving 9 bases between. The germline V gene encodes CDR1 MGHRA and CDR2 YSYEKL. CDR3 bases: TGCGCCAGCAGCCAAGCCAAGGACCACACTGAAGCTTTCTTT. This encodes CASSQAKDHTEAFF.

The chain joins TRBV7-8 to TRBJ2-2, with D perhaps TRBD2 (5 bases). The CDR3 length is 17 residues. The V gene lost 1 base and the J gene lost 5 bases, with 17 bases spanning the gap. Germline V lookup: CDR1 SGHVS, CDR2 FQNEAQ. CDR3 residues: CASSLVDLLTGTGELFF. DNA for the CDR3: TGTGCCAGCAGCTTAGTGGACCTTCTCACGGGGACCGGGGAGCTGTTTTTT.

The CDR3 DNA sequence: TGCAGCGTTCCCCGGAGGTCAGATACGCAGTATTTT. This translates into CSVPRRSDTQYF. The chain recombines TRBV29-1 with TRBJ2-3; perhaps TRBD2 as D (5 bases). Trimming stripped 5 bases from V and 4 bases from J, with 10 bases between. CDR1 SQVTM and CDR2 ANQGSEA come from the germline V gene. This CDR3 spans 12 amino acids.

This chain joins TRBV20-1 and TRBJ1-4; D call uncertain. Germline lookup yields CDR1 DFQATT and CDR2 SNEGSKA (reference sequence). V gave up 6 bases and J gave up 5 bases, with 7 bases separating them. The CDR3 consists of 11 residues. The DNA of the CDR3 is TGCAGTGCCCGAGTCAATGAAAAACTGTTTTTT. Translation gives CSARVNEKLFF.

This chain connects TRBV6-5 to TRBJ2-1; no clear D gene. The V and J ends lost 2 bases and 5 bases respectively, with 4 bases between them. CDR1 and CDR2 from the germline V gene are MNHEY and SVGAGI. This CDR3 region has 12 residues. In DNA form, the CDR3 reads TGTGCCAGCAGTTACGGGGACAATGAGCAGTTCTTC. Translated, it gives CASSYGDNEQFF.

Regarding this clone: The junction departs from the called germline gene at one end, perhaps through a read error. The chain couples TRBV7-9 to TRBJ1-4, with TRBD1 matching 8 bases. CDR3 size: 16 residues. Germline lookup yields CDR1 SEHNR and CDR2 FQNEAQ (reference sequence). The CDR3 coding sequence is TGTGCCAGCAGCTTTTTTGGACAGGGACCCCATGAAAACCTGTTTTTT. The encoded protein is CASSFFGQGPHENLFF.

The chain couples TRBV9 to TRBJ1-2; 7 bases match TRBD1. Germline V gene data show CDR1 as SGDLS and CDR2 as YYNGEE. After removal of 3 bases from V and 4 bases from J, the junction contained 9 bases not matched to a gene. This CDR3 spans 15 amino acids. CDR3 loop: CASSAEGTASYGYTF. The CDR3 nucleotides are TGTGCCAGCAGCGCCGAGGGGACAGCAAGCTATGGCTACACCTTC.

The CDR3 nucleotides read TGCGCCGGACGGGCGCGGGAGGAGACAGGGAATGGGAATTCACCCCTCCACTTT. Residues: CAGRAREETGNGNSPLHF. The chain recombines TRBV23-1 with TRBJ1-6; TRBD1 agrees at 7 bases. TRBV23-1 is designated an ORF whose function remains uncertain. The CDR3 is 18 residues long. J gave up 7 bases and V 11 bases, and 23 bases lay outside the gene matches.

This chain connects TRBV27 to TRBJ2-7; the D call may be TRBD1 or TRBD2 (5 bases each). Germline V gene lookup returns CDR1 MNHEY and CDR2 SMNVEV (reference sequence). The CDR3 length is 14 residues. With 5 bases removed from V and 4 bases from J, the gap between germline ends came to 15 bases. For the CDR3, the DNA is TGTGCCAGCAGTCCGGGGCTAAGATGGTACGAGCAGTACTTC. Translation gives CASSPGLRWYEQYF.